This entry lists 11 T cell receptor beta chains sequenced from one sample in a study of T cell responses to AZD1222 COVID-19 vaccine. Repertoires were generated with immunoSEQ multiplex PCR, while TCRdb's copy carries only in-frame clones and drops some. Here the sample spans some 130,000 clones, around 90% being singletons. The specimen comprised peripheral blood, sampled on day 0 of MenACWY control vaccination. The receptors come from an adult in good health.

The rearrangement links TRBV10-1 to TRBJ2-4, with 8 positions matching TRBD1. Germline trimming cut 8 bases from V and 4 bases from J; bases unmatched to any gene: 4. CDR3 length: 13 residues. The germline V gene encodes CDR1 WNHNN and CDR2 SYGVQD (reference sequence). CDR3 in DNA: TGCGCCAGCGGGAGACAGGGGAAAAACATTCAGTACTTC. Residues: CASGRQGKNIQYF.

The CDR3 nucleotides read TGTGCCAGCTCACCCCTAGCGGGAGGAGAGACCCAGTACTTC. Protein sequence: CASSPLAGGETQYF. This chain uses TRBV18 with TRBJ2-5, with TRBD2 matching over 11 bases. The trim removed 3 bases at V and 4 bases at J, leaving 1 base unmatched. Germline V gene sequence: CDR1 KGHSH, CDR2 LQKENI. The CDR3 loop spans 14 amino acids.

The chain couples TRBV19 to TRBJ1-2; D gene unclear. The CDR3 runs to 12 residues. The V end was cut by 8 bases, the J end by 4 bases, with 11 bases between. The germline V gene encodes CDR1 LNHDA and CDR2 SQIVND (reference sequence). The CDR3 region is CASSGGFYGYTF. CDR3 nucleotide sequence: TGTGCCAGTTCTGGCGGCTTCTATGGCTACACCTTC.

The rearrangement links TRBV10-3 to TRBJ1-1; no reliable D call. The length of the CDR3 is 15 residues. The germline CDR1 and CDR2 sequences are ENHRY and SYGVKD. Trimming stripped 2 bases from V and 4 bases from J, with 14 bases between. The CDR3, as DNA: TGTGCCATCAGTGAGGACCCGAGGGCTGGCACTGAAGCTTTCTTT. This gives the protein CAISEDPRAGTEAFF.

This clone came up a few times. The chain couples TRBV5-6 to TRBJ2-1; 14 nucleotides align to TRBD2. The CDR3 has 14 amino acids. Germline V gives CDR1 SGHDT, CDR2 YYEEEE. With V trimmed by 0 bases and J by 12 bases, 2 bases remained unmatched. The CDR3 is CASSLGLAGGRQFF. In DNA form, the CDR3 reads TGTGCCAGCAGCTTGGGACTAGCGGGAGGGAGGCAGTTCTTC.

The chain joins TRBV28 to TRBJ1-2; D is possibly TRBD1 (5 bases). Trimming shortened V by 5 bases and J by 13 bases, and 20 bases separated the two germline ends. The CDR3 runs to 13 residues. Germline loops: CDR1 MDHEN, CDR2 SYDVKM. The CDR3 region is CASSHQRGGLLTF. The CDR3 DNA is TGTGCCAGCAGTCACCAACGGGGGGGTCTCCTCACCTTC.

The V call is TRBV11-2, the J call TRBJ1-2, with TRBD1 as a possible D gene (5 bases). Germline V gene sequence: CDR1 SGHAT, CDR2 FQNNGV. Trimming cost V 4 bases and J 4 bases, with 16 bases left between them. The CDR3 length is 15 residues. Written as DNA, the CDR3 is TGTGCCAGCAGCTGGCGGGGGGGGTCCGGCTATGGCTACACCTTC. Its translation is CASSWRGGSGYGYTF.

This chain uses TRBV27 with TRBJ2-7; tentatively, D is TRBD2 (7 bases). The germline V gene encodes CDR1 MNHEY and CDR2 SMNVEV (reference sequence). The CDR3 loop spans 15 amino acids. Trimming took 4 bases from V and 3 from J, leaving 16 bases between them. The DNA for the CDR3 is TGTGCCAGCAGTTCCATGGGAGGGGGGTACTACGAGCAGTACTTC. This translates into CASSSMGGGYYEQYF.

The V and J genes are TRBV7-6 and TRBJ2-7, with D possibly TRBD2 on 6 matching bases. The CDR3 has 12 amino acids. Germline values: CDR1 SGHVS, CDR2 FNYEAQ. The V end lost 4 bases, the J end lost 6 bases, and 10 bases lay between the germline ends. The CDR3 DNA reads TGTGCCAGCAGCTCTGGCGGGGCCGAGCAGTACTTC. Protein sequence: CASSSGGAEQYF.

V usage is TRBV28 and J usage is TRBJ2-7; unclear D gene. CDR1 is MDHEN and CDR2 is SYDVKM in the germline V gene. The CDR3 is 15 residues long. Trimming cost V 1 base and J 2 bases, with 12 bases left between them. CDR3 in amino acids: CASSLSLDQPYEQYF. The CDR3 DNA reads TGTGCCAGCAGTTTATCCCTCGACCAACCCTACGAGCAGTACTTC. The full variable domain, completed using reference TRBV28 and TRBJ2-7, is DVKVTQSSRYLVKRTGEKVFLECVQDMDHENMFWYRQDPGLGLRLIYFSYDVKMKEKGDIPEGYSVSREKKERFSLILESASTNQTSMYLCASSLSLDQPYEQYFGPGTRLTVT.

J is TRBJ2-6 and V is TRBV2; 8 nucleotides agree with TRBD2. CDR3 size: 18 residues. Germline V gene sequence: CDR1 SNHLY, CDR2 FYNNEI. Losses at the gene ends were 3 bases for V and 0 bases for J; bases not matched to a gene: 7. Here the CDR3 DNA reads TGTGCCAGCAGTGATGGGCTAGCGGGCTTCTCTGGGGCCAACGTCCTGACTTTC. Translating gives CASSDGLAGFSGANVLTF.